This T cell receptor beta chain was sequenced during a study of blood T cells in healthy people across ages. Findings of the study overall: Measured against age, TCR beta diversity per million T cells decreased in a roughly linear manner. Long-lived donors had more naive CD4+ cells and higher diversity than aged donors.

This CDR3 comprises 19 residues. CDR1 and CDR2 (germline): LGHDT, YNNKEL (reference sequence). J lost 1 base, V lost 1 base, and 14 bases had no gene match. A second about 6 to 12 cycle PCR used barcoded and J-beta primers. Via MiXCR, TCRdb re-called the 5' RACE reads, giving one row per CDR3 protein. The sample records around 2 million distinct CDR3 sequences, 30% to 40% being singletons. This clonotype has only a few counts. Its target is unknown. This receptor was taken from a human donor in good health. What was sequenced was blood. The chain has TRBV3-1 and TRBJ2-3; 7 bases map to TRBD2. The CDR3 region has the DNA TGTGCCAGCAGCCAAGGGGTCCGTCGGGCTAGCGGACGCACAGATACGCAGTATTTT. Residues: CASSQGVRRASGRTDTQYF.